The clone carrying this TCR beta chain showed up just once. Germline CDR1 LNHDA, CDR2 SQIVND (reference sequence). After removal of 7 bases from V and 6 bases from J, the junction contained 10 bases not matched to a gene. The length of the CDR3 is 14 residues. The source of the sample is a study of technical replicates of blood from a few donors. TCRdb's table, derived via immunoSEQ multiplex PCR, lists solely in-frame clones and lacks some. The repertoire holds tens of thousands of clones, with around 93% as singletons. The sequencing sample was made of T cells isolated from PBMCs. This clonotype was sampled from a human donor in good health. This chain links TRBV19 with TRBJ1-1, with 8 bases matching TRBD1. The CDR3 spells CASIKRQGLSEAFF. CDR3 DNA sequence: TGTGCCAGTATTAAAAGACAGGGGCTATCTGAAGCTTTCTTT.